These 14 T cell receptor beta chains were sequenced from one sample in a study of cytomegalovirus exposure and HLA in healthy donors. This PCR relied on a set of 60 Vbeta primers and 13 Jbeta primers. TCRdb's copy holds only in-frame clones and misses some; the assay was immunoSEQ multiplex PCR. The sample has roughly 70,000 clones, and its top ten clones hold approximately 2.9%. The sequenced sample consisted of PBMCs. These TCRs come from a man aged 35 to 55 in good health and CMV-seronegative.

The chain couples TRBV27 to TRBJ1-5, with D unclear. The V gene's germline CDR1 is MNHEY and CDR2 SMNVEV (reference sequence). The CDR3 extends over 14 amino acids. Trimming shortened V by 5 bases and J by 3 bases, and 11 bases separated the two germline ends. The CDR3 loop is CASSPGLPNQPQHF. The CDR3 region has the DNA TGTGCCAGCAGTCCCGGGTTGCCCAATCAGCCCCAGCATTTT.

The CDR3 spells CASSTPPYRGMNTEAFF. CDR3 DNA: TGTGCCAGTAGTACGCCGCCTTACAGGGGTATGAACACTGAAGCTTTCTTT. This chain joins TRBV19 and TRBJ1-1; 7 nucleotides match TRBD1. Germline V CDR1 and CDR2: LNHDA, SQIVND (reference sequence). The CDR3 sequence is 17 residues long. The V and J ends lost 4 bases and 0 bases, in that order; junction bases with no gene match: 11. Full variable domain (remainder filled in from reference TRBV19 and TRBJ1-1): DGGITQSPKYLFRKEGQNVTLSCEQNLNHDAMYWYRQDPGQGLRLIYYSQIVNDFQKGDIAEGYSVSREKKESFPLTVTSAQKNPTAFYLCASSTPPYRGMNTEAFFGQGTRLTVV.

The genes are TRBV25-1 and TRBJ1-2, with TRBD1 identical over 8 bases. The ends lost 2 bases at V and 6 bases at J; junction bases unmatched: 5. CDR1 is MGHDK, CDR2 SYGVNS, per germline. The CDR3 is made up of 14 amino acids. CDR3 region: CASSEPGGANGYTF. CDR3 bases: TGTGCCAGCAGTGAACCAGGGGGCGCGAATGGCTACACCTTC.

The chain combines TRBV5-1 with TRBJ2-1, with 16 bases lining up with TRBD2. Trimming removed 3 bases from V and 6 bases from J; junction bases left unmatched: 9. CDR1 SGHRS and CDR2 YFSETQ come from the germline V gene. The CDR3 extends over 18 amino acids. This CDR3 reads CASSWTGTSGGGFNEQFF. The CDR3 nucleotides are TGCGCCAGCAGCTGGACCGGGACTAGCGGGGGGGGGTTCAATGAGCAGTTCTTC.

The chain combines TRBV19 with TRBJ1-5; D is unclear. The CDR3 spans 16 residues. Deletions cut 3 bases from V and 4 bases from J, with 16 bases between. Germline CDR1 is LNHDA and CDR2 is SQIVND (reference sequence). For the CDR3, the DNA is TGTGCCAGTAGTATCAATGCGGAGGAAGGGAATCAGCCCCAGCATTTT. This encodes CASSINAEEGNQPQHF.

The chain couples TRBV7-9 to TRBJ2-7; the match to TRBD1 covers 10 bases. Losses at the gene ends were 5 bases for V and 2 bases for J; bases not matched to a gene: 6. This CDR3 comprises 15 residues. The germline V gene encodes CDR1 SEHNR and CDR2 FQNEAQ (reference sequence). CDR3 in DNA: TGTGCCAGCAGCACCGACAGGGGGCGGGCCTACGAGCAGTACTTC. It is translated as CASSTDRGRAYEQYF.

The CDR3 loop is CASSVSKLGELFF. The CDR3 nucleotides read TGTGCCAGCAGCGTGAGTAAGCTCGGGGAGCTGTTTTTT. J is TRBJ2-2 and V is TRBV9; D unclear. The CDR3 has 13 amino acids. Germline values: CDR1 SGDLS, CDR2 YYNGEE. The ends were cut back, 2 bases at V and 7 bases at J, with 9 bases in the middle.

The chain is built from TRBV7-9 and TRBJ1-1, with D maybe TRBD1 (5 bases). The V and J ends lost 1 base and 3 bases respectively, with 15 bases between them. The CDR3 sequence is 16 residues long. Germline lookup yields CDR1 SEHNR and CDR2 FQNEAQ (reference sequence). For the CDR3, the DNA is TGTGCCAGCAGCTTAGATCAGGGACTGGGGGACACTGAAGCTTTCTTT. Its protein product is CASSLDQGLGDTEAFF.

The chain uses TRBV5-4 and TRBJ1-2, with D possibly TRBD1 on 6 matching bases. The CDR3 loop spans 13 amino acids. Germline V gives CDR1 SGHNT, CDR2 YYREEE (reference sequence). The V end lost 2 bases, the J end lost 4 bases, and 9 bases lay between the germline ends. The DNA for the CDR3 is TGTGCCAGCAGCTTAACAGGGCCCTATGGCTACACCTTC. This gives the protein CASSLTGPYGYTF.

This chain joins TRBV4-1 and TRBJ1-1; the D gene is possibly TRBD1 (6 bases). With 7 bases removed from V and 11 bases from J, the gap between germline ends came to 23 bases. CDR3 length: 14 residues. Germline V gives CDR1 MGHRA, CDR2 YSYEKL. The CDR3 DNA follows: TGCGCCAGCAAAACTTTAGGGGGGGGGCGAGGGGCTTTCTTT. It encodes CASKTLGGGRGAFF.

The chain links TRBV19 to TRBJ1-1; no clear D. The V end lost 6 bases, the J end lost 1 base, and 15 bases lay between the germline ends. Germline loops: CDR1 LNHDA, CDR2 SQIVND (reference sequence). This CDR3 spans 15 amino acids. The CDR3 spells CASSPSPNRNTEAFF. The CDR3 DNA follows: TGTGCCAGTAGCCCCTCACCGAATAGGAACACTGAAGCTTTCTTT.

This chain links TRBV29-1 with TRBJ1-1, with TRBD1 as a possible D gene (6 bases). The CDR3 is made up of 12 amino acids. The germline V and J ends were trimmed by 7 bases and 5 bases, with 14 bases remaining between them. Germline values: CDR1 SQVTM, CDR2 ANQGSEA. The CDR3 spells CSAGHPTTEAFF. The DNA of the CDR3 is TGCAGCGCGGGACACCCGACGACTGAAGCTTTCTTT.

CDR3 coding DNA: TGTGCCAGCACCCTAAACTACGGTAGCAATCAGCCCCAGCATTTT. This encodes CASTLNYGSNQPQHF. This chain uses TRBV28 with TRBJ1-5; D remains ambiguous. Trimming took 7 bases from V and 0 from J, leaving 13 bases between them. The CDR3 consists of 15 residues. The germline V gene encodes CDR1 MDHEN and CDR2 SYDVKM.

The CDR3 loop is CASSETSGGPYEQYF. The CDR3 bases are TGTGCCAGTAGCGAAACTAGCGGGGGGCCGTACGAGCAGTACTTC. This chain connects TRBV19 to TRBJ2-5, with 12 positions matching TRBD2. The DNA end lines up better with TRBJ2-7; the J call may be wrong. CDR1 is LNHDA, CDR2 SQIVND, per germline (reference sequence). This CDR3 is 15 amino acids long.